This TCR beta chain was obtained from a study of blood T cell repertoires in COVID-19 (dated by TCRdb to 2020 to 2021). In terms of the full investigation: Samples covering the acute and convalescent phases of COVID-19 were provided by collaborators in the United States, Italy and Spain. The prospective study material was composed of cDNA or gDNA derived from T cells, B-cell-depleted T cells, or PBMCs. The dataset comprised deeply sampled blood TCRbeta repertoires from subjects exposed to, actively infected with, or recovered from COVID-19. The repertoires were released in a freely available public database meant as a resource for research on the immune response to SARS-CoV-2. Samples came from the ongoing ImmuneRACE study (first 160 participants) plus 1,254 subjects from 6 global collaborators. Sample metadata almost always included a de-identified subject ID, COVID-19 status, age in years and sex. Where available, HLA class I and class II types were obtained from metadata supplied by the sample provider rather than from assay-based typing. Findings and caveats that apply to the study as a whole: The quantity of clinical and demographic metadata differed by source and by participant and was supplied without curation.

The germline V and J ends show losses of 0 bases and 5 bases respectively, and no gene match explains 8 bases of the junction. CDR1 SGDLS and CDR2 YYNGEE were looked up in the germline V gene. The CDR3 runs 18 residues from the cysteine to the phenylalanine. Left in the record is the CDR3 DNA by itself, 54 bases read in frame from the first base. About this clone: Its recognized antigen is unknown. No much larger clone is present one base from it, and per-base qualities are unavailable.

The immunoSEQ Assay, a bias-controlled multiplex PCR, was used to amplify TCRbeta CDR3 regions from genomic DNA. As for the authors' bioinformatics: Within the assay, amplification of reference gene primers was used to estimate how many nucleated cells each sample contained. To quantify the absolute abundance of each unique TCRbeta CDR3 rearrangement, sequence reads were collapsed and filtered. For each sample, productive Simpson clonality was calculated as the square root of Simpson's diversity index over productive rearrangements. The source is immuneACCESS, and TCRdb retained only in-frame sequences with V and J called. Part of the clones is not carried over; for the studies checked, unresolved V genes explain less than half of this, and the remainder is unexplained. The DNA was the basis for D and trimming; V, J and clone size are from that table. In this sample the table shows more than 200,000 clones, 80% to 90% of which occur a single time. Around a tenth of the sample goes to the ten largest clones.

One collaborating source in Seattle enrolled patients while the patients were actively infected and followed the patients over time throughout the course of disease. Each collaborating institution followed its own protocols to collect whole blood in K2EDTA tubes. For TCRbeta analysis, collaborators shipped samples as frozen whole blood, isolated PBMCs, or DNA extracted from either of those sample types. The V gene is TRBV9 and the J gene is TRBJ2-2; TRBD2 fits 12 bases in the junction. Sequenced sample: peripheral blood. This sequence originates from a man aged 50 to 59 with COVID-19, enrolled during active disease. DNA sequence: TGTGCCAGCAGCGTAGGTCTAGCGGGAGGGCCCGGGACCGGGGAGCTGTTTTTT. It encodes CASSVGLAGGPGTGELFF.